A single sample gave rise to the 26 T cell receptor beta chains below, sequenced in a study of T cells in Graves' hyperthyroidism and ophthalmopathy. RNA transcripts provided the source from which TCR beta CDR3 regions were amplified. HTBI primers were used for first-round RT-PCR of the TCR CDR3. TCRdb used MiXCR to reprocess the multiplex PCR reads, holding one entry per CDR3 protein. The sample consists of hundreds of thousands of distinct CDR3 sequences, under 15% of them appearing once. Sequencing input: blood. The receptors shown here come from a woman aged 18-29 years with Graves' hyperthyroidism.

V usage is TRBV10-3 and J usage is TRBJ1-1, with 12 bases that match TRBD1. The germline CDR1 and CDR2 sequences are ENHRY and SYGVKD. The CDR3 contains 12 residues. After removal of 10 bases from V and 8 bases from J, the junction contained 5 bases not matched to a gene. CDR3 bases: TGTGCCAGCGGGACAGGGGGCTTGGAAGCTTTCTTT. It yields the protein CASGTGGLEAFF.

This clonotype was seen ten or more times. The chain links TRBV3-1 to TRBJ1-2; D gene uncertain. The germline CDR1 and CDR2 sequences are LGHDT and YNNKEL (reference sequence). The CDR3 is 15 residues long. Trimming shortened V by 0 bases and J by 8 bases, and 16 bases separated the two germline ends. This CDR3 is CASSQDMSSPGGYTF. CDR3 DNA sequence: TGTGCCAGCAGCCAAGATATGTCCTCTCCGGGGGGCTACACCTTC.

This clonotype was seen many times. This chain links TRBV3-1 with TRBJ2-3, with D possibly matching TRBD2 (5 bases). The CDR3 contains 15 residues. V was cut by 0 bases and J by 3 bases, with 10 bases left in between. The V gene's germline CDR1 is LGHDT and CDR2 YNNKEL (reference sequence). The CDR3 is CASSQEAAVTDTQYF. CDR3 in DNA: TGTGCCAGCAGCCAAGAAGCGGCCGTGACAGATACGCAGTATTTT.

This clonotype was detected many times. This sequence joins TRBV18 and TRBJ2-1; D is unresolved. In germline, CDR1 is KGHSH, CDR2 LQKENI. This CDR3 is built from 16 residues. V was clipped by 5 bases and J by 4 bases, with 18 bases between them. CDR3 region: CASSLLSRGEYNEQFF. CDR3 in DNA: TGTGCCAGCTCATTGCTTAGCCGTGGGGAATACAATGAGCAGTTCTTC.

At least ten counts were recorded for this clonotype. Here the CDR3 reads CASSPGPDSSNQPQHF. The CDR3 region has the DNA TGTGCCAGCTCACCAGGCCCTGACAGTAGCAATCAGCCCCAGCATTTT. V gene TRBV18 combines with J gene TRBJ1-5; a possible D gene is TRBD1 (5 bases). Between the trimmed V and J ends, which lost 2 bases and 0 bases, there was a span of 11 bases. CDR3 length: 16 amino acids. Germline V CDR1 and CDR2: KGHSH, LQKENI.

V gene TRBV19 combines with J gene TRBJ1-2; D is unresolved. V shed 4 bases and J shed 0 bases, with 9 bases lying between them. The CDR3 is made up of 14 amino acids. Germline-derived CDR1 and CDR2 are LNHDA and SQIVND (reference sequence). As DNA, the CDR3 is TGTGCCAGTAGTAAGTCGGCAACTAACTATGGCTACACCTTC. Its protein is CASSKSATNYGYTF.

This clonotype was picked up many times. This chain connects TRBV6-2 or TRBV6-3 to TRBJ2-2; D gene unclear. Looked up from germline, CDR1 is MNHEY and CDR2 is SVGEGT. V was trimmed by 3 bases and J by 0 bases, leaving 11 bases between them. The CDR3 extends over 16 amino acids. CDR3 coding DNA: TGTGCCAGCAGTTATTCGAGACGGACGAACACCGGGGAGCTGTTTTTT. Its protein is CASSYSRRTNTGELFF.

This rearrangement joins TRBV4-1 to TRBJ1-3; D is ambiguous. V was cut by 4 bases and J by 0 bases, with 10 bases left in between. The CDR3 length is 15 residues. The germline CDR1 and CDR2 sequences are MGHRA and YSYEKL. The CDR3 nucleotides read TGCGCCAGCAGCCCCGAAGTTTTCTCTGGAAACACCATATATTTT. Translated, it gives CASSPEVFSGNTIYF.

This clonotype was observed many times. The chain combines TRBV18 with TRBJ2-2; TRBD2 might be the D (5 bases). Trimming took off 1 base at V and 7 bases at J, with 10 bases between the two ends. This CDR3 is built from 14 residues. CDR1 is KGHSH, CDR2 LQKENI, per germline. CDR3 in amino acids: CASSPREEDGELFF. As DNA, the CDR3 is TGTGCCAGCTCACCACGTGAGGAGGACGGGGAGCTGTTTTTT.

This clonotype has at least ten counts. The V call is TRBV28, the J call TRBJ2-7; TRBD1 matches at 7 bases. The CDR3 runs to 14 residues. After removal of 2 bases from V and 0 bases from J, the junction contained 1 base not matched to a gene. Germline V lookup: CDR1 MDHEN, CDR2 SYDVKM. CDR3 coding DNA: TGTGCCAGCAGTTTAGGACAGGACTCCTACGAGCAGTACTTC. It yields the protein CASSLGQDSYEQYF.

This clonotype was found a few times. The chain is built from TRBV7-6 and TRBJ1-5; D ambiguous. Trimming left V 4 bases short and J 3 bases short, with 19 bases between. This CDR3 has 17 amino acids. CDR1 and CDR2 from the germline V gene are SGHVS and FNYEAQ. The CDR3: CASSSGPRQLLNQPQHF. The CDR3 nucleotides read TGTGCCAGCAGCTCTGGGCCTAGGCAGCTACTCAATCAGCCCCAGCATTTT. Together with reference TRBV7-6 and TRBJ1-5, the CDR3 gives the full variable domain: GAGVSQSPRYKVTKRGQDVALRCDPISGHVSLYWYRQALGQGPEFLTYFNYEAQQDKSGLPNDRFSAERPEGSISTLTIQRTEQRDSAMYRCASSSGPRQLLNQPQHFGDGTRLSIL.

This clonotype was seen repeatedly, ten times or more. This sequence joins TRBV6-1 and TRBJ2-7, with 7 bases matching TRBD1. CDR1 is MNHNS, CDR2 SASEGT, per germline. The CDR3 consists of 14 residues. The V and J ends lost 6 bases and 3 bases, in that order; junction bases with no gene match: 8. CDR3 DNA sequence: TGTGCCAGCAGACCCGGACAGGACCACTACGAGCAGTACTTC. Translation: CASRPGQDHYEQYF.

This clonotype was counted many times. The J gene is TRBJ1-4, the V gene TRBV20-1; D is unresolved. The ends were cut back, 3 bases at V and 10 bases at J, with 21 bases in the middle. The CDR3 consists of 15 residues. Per the germline V gene, CDR1 is DFQATT and CDR2 is SNEGSKA (reference sequence). The CDR3 nucleotides are TGCAGTGCTAGTCCCTCGGACCTCTCATGGGGAAAACTGTTTTTT. Translated: CSASPSDLSWGKLFF.

This clonotype was detected many times. The rearrangement joins TRBV28 to TRBJ2-6, with a tentative D call TRBD2 (5 bases). Per the germline V gene, CDR1 is MDHEN and CDR2 is SYDVKM. This CDR3 comprises 16 residues. V gave up 5 bases and J gave up 2 bases, with 13 bases separating them. For the CDR3, the DNA is TGTGCCAGCAGTACTCCCGAGGGCACTGGGGCCAACGTCCTGACTTTC. Protein: CASSTPEGTGANVLTF.

This chain connects TRBV19 to TRBJ2-3; D gene ambiguous. The length of the CDR3 is 14 residues. Trimming removed 5 bases at V and 0 bases at J, with 9 bases between. CDR1 is LNHDA, CDR2 SQIVND, per germline (reference sequence). The CDR3 loop is CASSPQDSTDTQYF. In DNA form, the CDR3 reads TGTGCCAGTAGTCCCCAGGATAGCACAGATACGCAGTATTTT.

This clonotype was seen repeatedly, ten times or more. The chain is built from TRBV11-3 and TRBJ2-1, with 8 bases that match TRBD2. CDR1 SGHNT and CDR2 YENEEA come from the germline V gene. The CDR3 covers 16 residues. With 1 base clipped from V and 2 bases from J, the junction kept 4 bases outside the gene matches. CDR3 residues: CASSLVRGVPYNEQFF. CDR3 coding DNA: TGTGCCAGCAGCTTAGTGCGGGGGGTCCCCTACAATGAGCAGTTCTTC.

This clonotype has a count of ten or more. The J gene is TRBJ2-7, the V gene TRBV18; 9 bases align to TRBD1. Germline lookup yields CDR1 KGHSH and CDR2 LQKENI. This CDR3 has 14 amino acids. Trimming at V came to 2 bases and at J to 3 bases, leaving 2 bases not matched to a gene. CDR3 coding DNA: TGTGCCAGCTCACCAGTGGACAGGGGCTACGAGCAGTACTTC. The encoded protein is CASSPVDRGYEQYF.

This clonotype was observed many times. CDR3 region: CASSKTEVRQETQYF. The CDR3 nucleotides are TGTGCCAGCAGCAAAACGGAGGTTAGGCAAGAGACCCAGTACTTC. The chain combines TRBV28 with TRBJ2-5; possible D gene TRBD2, 5 bases. Trimming took off 6 bases at V and 2 bases at J, with 16 bases between the two ends. This CDR3 spans 15 amino acids. Germline V gene data show CDR1 as MDHEN and CDR2 as SYDVKM.

The chain has TRBV19 and TRBJ1-3; 10 bases line up with TRBD1. V gave up 5 bases and J gave up 2 bases; unmatched junction bases: 9. Germline CDR1 is LNHDA and CDR2 is SQIVND (reference sequence). CDR3 length equals 17 residues. The CDR3 nucleotides read TGTGCCAGTAGTCCGAACTTGGGACAGGGGACTGGAAACACCATATATTTT. Amino acids: CASSPNLGQGTGNTIYF. Full variable domain (rest looked up from reference TRBV19 and TRBJ1-3): DGGITQSPKYLFRKEGQNVTLSCEQNLNHDAMYWYRQDPGQGLRLIYYSQIVNDFQKGDIAEGYSVSREKKESFPLTVTSAQKNPTAFYLCASSPNLGQGTGNTIYFGEGSWLTVV.

This clonotype was counted many times. This chain joins TRBV3-1 and TRBJ1-4; D not resolved. V dropped 3 bases and J dropped 8 bases, with 7 bases sitting between them. CDR3 length: 12 amino acids. Germline assignment: CDR1 LGHDT and CDR2 YNNKEL (reference sequence). CDR3: CASSQFREKLFF. CDR3 coding DNA: TGTGCCAGCAGCCAGTTCAGGGAAAAACTGTTTTTT.

This clonotype was counted only a few times. The genes are TRBV5-5 and TRBJ2-7, with D maybe TRBD2 (6 bases). CDR3 length equals 13 residues. Germline V gene sequence: CDR1 SGHKS, CDR2 YYEKEE (reference sequence). V lost 4 bases and J lost 2, with 10 bases in between. The CDR3 protein is CASSRWGAYEQYF. Here the CDR3 DNA reads TGTGCCAGCAGCCGGTGGGGGGCCTACGAGCAGTACTTC.

This clonotype was seen ten or more times. CDR3 residues: CASSPPRGHGYTF. In nucleotides, the CDR3 is TGTGCCAGCAGTCCACCGAGGGGGCATGGCTACACCTTC. This chain connects TRBV6-1 to TRBJ1-2; TRBD1 aligns across 7 bases. Germline V gives CDR1 MNHNS, CDR2 SASEGT. V gave up 5 bases and J gave up 6 bases; unmatched junction bases: 6. The CDR3 runs to 13 residues.

This chain uses TRBV27 with TRBJ2-3; 11 nucleotides agree with TRBD2. In germline, CDR1 is MNHEY, CDR2 SMNVEV (reference sequence). This CDR3 spans 17 amino acids. J gave up 5 bases and V 2 bases, and 9 bases lay outside the gene matches. The CDR3, as DNA: TGTGCCAGCAGTTTAACCAGCTTAGCGGGAGGGATAGATACGCAGTATTTT. Translated, it gives CASSLTSLAGGIDTQYF.

This clonotype has ten or more counts. The rearrangement joins TRBV27 to TRBJ1-2; TRBD1 aligns across 7 bases. This CDR3 region has 14 residues. V shed 5 bases, J shed 1 base, and the junction held 4 bases outside the gene matches. Germline V gene data show CDR1 as MNHEY and CDR2 as SMNVEV (reference sequence). The CDR3 DNA follows: TGTGCCAGCAGTCCGACAGGGTTTAACTATGGCTACACCTTC. It yields the protein CASSPTGFNYGYTF.

This clonotype appeared many times. The CDR3 sequence is CASSPGQPNEKLFF. In DNA, the CDR3 is TGTGCCAGCAGTCCTGGACAGCCTAATGAAAAACTGTTTTTT. The chain links TRBV2 to TRBJ1-4, with D possibly matching TRBD1 (6 bases). The CDR3 spans 14 residues. Germline lookup yields CDR1 SNHLY and CDR2 FYNNEI. The V gene lost 5 bases and the J gene lost 3 bases, with 10 bases spanning the gap. The variable domain in full, with the rest retrieved from reference TRBV2 and TRBJ1-4, is EPEVTQTPSHQVTQMGQEVILRCVPISNHLYFYWYRQILGQKVEFLVSFYNNEISEKSEIFDDQFSVERPDGSNFTLKIRSTKLEDSAMYFCASSPGQPNEKLFFGSGTQLSVL.

Comment on this clonotype: At one end, the junction sequence differs from germline, possibly due to a read error. The chain carries TRBV4-3 and TRBJ1-2; D gene unclear. Germline values: CDR1 LGHNA, CDR2 YSLEER. The CDR3 totals 15 residues. The CDR3 is CANSQVPIDASGYTF. The CDR3, as DNA: TGCGCCAACAGCCAAGTCCCGATAGATGCTTCTGGCTACACCTTC.